The clone carrying this T cell receptor (beta chain) was observed at least ten times. The entry originates in a study of T cells after yellow fever vaccination. TCRdb redid the calling of the 5' RACE reads with MiXCR, one entry per CDR3 protein. The table has 68,000 or so distinct CDR3 sequences, roughly 7.4% seen once. Germline-derived CDR1 and CDR2 are SGHVS and FNYEAQ. The CDR3 is made up of 18 amino acids. The V end lost 1 base, the J end lost 9 bases, and 22 bases lay between the germline ends. V and J are TRBV7-6 and TRBJ1-6, with a weak D call TRBD1 (5 bases). The TCR was taken from a man aged 30-40 years who received the YFV17D yellow fever vaccine. The specimen comprised CD8+ T cells sorted from PBMCs, sampled 15 days after the yellow fever booster vaccination. CDR3 nucleotides: TGTGCCAGCAGCTTAGTCAGCGGGGGAGGACCGATTGGTTCACCCCTCCACTTT. This sequence encodes CASSLVSGGGPIGSPLHF.